This TCR beta chain was retrieved from a study of T cells in Graves' hyperthyroidism and ophthalmopathy. Points from the study as a whole: Blood shared most expanded thyroid clonotypes above 0.001.

Template material for amplifying TCR beta CDR3 regions consisted of RNA transcripts. Researchers ran a first-round RT-PCR on the TCR CDR3 using the HTBI primer set. TCRdb reanalysed the multiplex PCR reads using MiXCR and keeps one entry per CDR3 protein. This sample has 500,000 to 600,000 distinct CDR3 sequences, with roughly 17% found just once. This clonotype was detected only a few times. Its specificity is not known. Germline CDR1 is SGHRS and CDR2 is YFSETQ. Trimming removed 5 bases at V and 1 base at J, with 12 bases between. The CDR3 covers 14 residues. Patients aged 18 to 65 had newly diagnosed hyperthyroidism lasting under 2 months. It was 8.5 to 10 ml of fresh peripheral blood that supplied the PBMCs.

This chain joins TRBV5-1 and TRBJ1-1, with a possible D match to TRBD1 (6 bases). The clonotype originates from a woman between 18 and 30 years old with Graves' hyperthyroidism. The sequenced sample was blood. CDR3 in amino acids: CASRPGQPNTEAFF. CDR3 in DNA: TGCGCCAGCAGACCAGGACAGCCGAACACTGAAGCTTTCTTT.